Below, one TCR beta chain is given with its context. No antigen is known for it. This CDR3 spans 15 amino acids. From germline, CDR1 is MNHNS and CDR2 SASEGT. V lost 8 bases and J lost 7; bases outside the gene matches: 11. Only in-frame clones appear in the TCRdb table, and some are missing; sequencing was by immunoSEQ multiplex PCR. The table includes roughly 100,000 clones, 88% detected once. The sample is drawn from a study of cytomegalovirus exposure and HLA in healthy donors. The study, taken as a whole, reports: The study designated around 150 TCR beta chains cytomegalovirus-associated. A subsequent analysis found that TCR clusters from the first cohort also tended to co-occur in the 90 to 150 validation repertoires, with less than 95% of cluster scores above 0. Most TCR sequences showed up rarely, but some public TCRs showed up in many donors.

Sequencing used PBMCs. This TCR was recovered from a woman between 18 and 30 years old in good health and CMV-seropositive. The chain joins TRBV6-1 to TRBJ2-1; 10 positions agree with TRBD1. The CDR3 loop reads CASARGTGVNNEQFF. The CDR3 DNA is TGTGCCAGCGCTCGAGGGACAGGGGTCAATAATGAGCAGTTCTTC.